This T cell receptor beta chain was recovered during a study of T-cell reconstitution after alpha-beta-depleted transplantation in children. Study findings and constraints: Where some patients showed high TCRbeta diversity at day 60, it came from recipient T cells and thymic progenitors that had survived. T-cell numbers and diversity, one year after transplant, stemmed largely from T cells that were newly produced. Two months or so post-transplant, alpha-beta T cells reportedly derived from several hundred expanded graft clones.

A remark on this clonotype: No antigen is known for it.

Unique molecular identifiers were incorporated into the prepared TCRbeta library. TCRdb re-analysed the PCR reads in MiXCR, keeping a single row per CDR3 protein. The sample carries about 830,000 distinct CDR3 sequences, approximately 15% recorded once. Trimming pared 0 bases from V and 8 bases from J, leaving 15 bases between. Germline V gene lookup returns CDR1 SGDLS and CDR2 YYNGEE. The CDR3 covers 16 residues. The source is a male patient between 5 and 17 years old who had a stem cell transplant for acute lymphoblastic leukemia, so the T cells may come from the graft donor. The source was PBMCs, mostly from graft donor cells, collected 360 days after TCRalphabeta/CD19-depleted stem cell transplant. This rearrangement joins TRBV9 to TRBJ1-6; D unresolved. The CDR3 is CASSVGPRSFYSPLHF. CDR3 nucleotides: TGTGCCAGCAGCGTAGGGCCCCGCTCCTTCTATTCACCCCTCCACTTT. Filled out from reference TRBV9 and TRBJ1-6, the complete variable domain reads DSGVTQTPKHLITATGQRVTLRCSPRSGDLSVYWYQQSLDQGLQFLIQYYNGEERAKGNILERFSAQQFPDLHSELNLSSLELGDSALYFCASSVGPRSFYSPLHFGNGTRLTVT.